This T cell receptor beta chain appears in the sequencing data of a study of shared clonotypes between healthy human individuals. Notes on the study in general: Rarefaction revealed incomplete sorted-subset sequencing despite large depth.

Only Caucasian adults living in Nashville, Tennessee served as donors. As for this clone: As yet, its antigen is unknown.

CDR3 length: 14 amino acids. The V segment lost 4 bases and the J segment 12 bases; nucleotides outside the gene matches: 12. The germline gives CDR1 KGHSH, CDR2 LQKENI. Some clones are missing from TCRdb's copy, which holds only in-frame ones; the method was immunoSEQ multiplex PCR. The table lists about 2.5 million clones, roughly 90% of them singletons. The clonotype was recovered from a man younger than 35 in good health. Some clones in this sample may be carry-over from other donors' samples. The chain links TRBV18 to TRBJ2-5; 9 bases line up with TRBD1. Sequencing input: naive CD4+ T cells from PBMCs. Described subset: CD45RA+ positively selected. Here the CDR3 reads CASSRRDREGGKYF. The CDR3 coding sequence is TGTGCCAGCTCACGCCGGGACAGGGAGGGCGGAAAGTACTTC.